This is a list of T cell receptor beta chains from one sample in a study of cytomegalovirus exposure and HLA in healthy donors. The table came from immunoSEQ multiplex PCR; TCRdb's copy has only in-frame clones and leaves some out. The sample lists 150,000 to 200,000 clones; roughly 89% were seen once. The sequenced sample was PBMCs. All receptors come from a woman aged 18 to 35 in good health and CMV-seropositive. CDR3s include the opening cysteine and the closing phenylalanine or tryptophan. The order of the fields is V gene, J gene, D gene, clone size, CDR3 protein, CDR3 DNA. D genes are given only for firm matches. Not every row has a clone size; where given, it reads once, few, many or a size class.

>TRBV5-1|TRBJ2-7|TRBD2|-
CASSMASGAYEQYF
TGCGCCAGCAGCATGGCTAGCGGGGCTTACGAGCAGTACTTC
>TRBV7-9|TRBJ1-3|-|-
CASSLGDTSGNTIYF
TGTGCCAGCAGCTTAGGGGACACCTCTGGAAACACCATATATTTT
>TRBV9|TRBJ2-3|-|-
CASSGRSGSTDTQYF
TGTGCCAGCAGCGGCCGTAGCGGTAGCACAGATACGCAGTATTTT
>TRBV11-3|TRBJ2-3|-|-
CASSLVLSRGTDTQYF
TGTGCCAGCAGCTTAGTTCTGTCGCGGGGCACAGATACGCAGTATTTT
>TRBV6-1|TRBJ1-3|-|-
CASSEKGNTIYF
TGTGCCAGCAGCGAGAAGGGAAACACCATATATTTT
>TRBV11-2|TRBJ2-2|-|once
CASSLDSNTGELFF
TGTGCCAGCAGCTTGGACAGTAACACCGGGGAGCTGTTTTTT
>TRBV4-1|TRBJ1-1|TRBD1|-
CASSSRQGARAFF
TGCGCCAGCAGCTCACGACAGGGGGCGAGAGCTTTCTTT
>TRBV5-1|TRBJ2-1|TRBD2|once
CASSTVAGRINEQFF
TGCGCCAGCAGCACGGTAGCGGGGAGGATCAATGAGCAGTTCTTC
>TRBV5-7|TRBJ2-7|TRBD1|-
CASTPRAGQGPYEQYF
TGTGCCAGCACCCCTCGGGCGGGACAGGGCCCCTACGAGCAGTACTTC
>TRBV28|TRBJ2-7|-|once
CASTSTGPYEQYF
TGTGCCAGCACGTCCACAGGACCCTACGAGCAGTACTTC
>TRBV7-3|TRBJ2-3|-|once
CASSRSRAIDTQYF
TGTGCCAGCAGCCGTTCGAGGGCCATAGATACGCAGTATTTT
>TRBV2|TRBJ2-7|-|few
CASKGGGSRGEQYF
TGTGCCAGCAAGGGGGGCGGGAGCCGGGGCGAGCAGTACTTC
>TRBV30|TRBJ2-7|TRBD2|few
CAWSVLRTSGRAVEQYF
TGTGCCTGGAGTGTACTCAGGACTAGCGGGAGGGCCGTCGAGCAGTACTTC
>TRBV14|TRBJ1-1|-|-
CASSQDQVYTEAFF
TGTGCCAGCAGCCAAGATCAGGTGTACACTGAAGCTTTCTTT
>TRBV5-6|TRBJ1-2|-|few
CASSLEARGGYGYTF
TGTGCCAGCAGCTTGGAGGCCCGCGGCGGGTATGGCTACACCTTC
>TRBV7-2|TRBJ2-7|-|-
CASSARSRGSYEQYF
TGTGCCAGCAGCGCGCGCAGCCGGGGCTCCTACGAGCAGTACTTC
>TRBV29-1|TRBJ2-3|-|-
CSVGQGKTDTQYF
TGCAGCGTTGGGCAGGGTAAAACAGATACGCAGTATTTT
>TRBV2|TRBJ2-3|TRBD2|-
CAINSGRTSTDTQYF
TGTGCCATCAATAGCGGGAGAACGAGCACAGATACGCAGTATTTT
>TRBV5-1|TRBJ1-4|TRBD1|-
CASSFGRDRGLASAEKLFF
TGCGCCAGCAGCTTTGGCCGGGACAGGGGGCTTGCGAGCGCGGAAAAACTGTTTTTT
>TRBV7-3|TRBJ2-3|-|-
CASSLTLIRGTDTQYF
TGTGCCAGCAGCTTAACGTTAATCAGGGGAACAGATACGCAGTATTTT
>TRBV14|TRBJ1-4|-|-
CASSQQQPNEKLFF
TGTGCCAGCAGCCAACAACAGCCTAATGAAAAACTGTTTTTT
>TRBV11-2|TRBJ1-1|-|-
CASSQIRSTEAFF
TGTGCCAGCAGCCAAATTAGGAGCACTGAAGCTTTCTTT
>TRBV5-6|TRBJ2-1|-|-
CASSPGGGSYNEQFF
TGTGCCAGCAGCCCCGGTGGGGGGTCCTACAATGAGCAGTTCTTC
>TRBV29-1|TRBJ1-1|-|-
CSVLGSGNTEAFF
TGCAGCGTTCTCGGTTCGGGGAACACTGAAGCTTTCTTT
>TRBV5-4|TRBJ2-1|-|-
CASSTGTLGLSFF
TGTGCCAGCAGCACCGGGACTCTAGGTTTGTCGTTCTTC
>TRBV5-1|TRBJ2-3|-|once
CASSLAGELTQYF
TGCGCCAGCAGCTTGGCCGGGGAATTGACGCAGTATTTT
>TRBV7-9|TRBJ2-7|-|few
CASSLWADPYEQYF
TGTGCCAGCAGCTTATGGGCAGATCCCTACGAGCAGTACTTC
>TRBV7-2|TRBJ2-5|TRBD2|-
CASSLLGLAGGGETQYF
TGTGCCAGCAGCCTCCTGGGACTAGCGGGAGGGGGTGAAACCCAGTACTTC
>TRBV5-1|TRBJ1-1|-|-
CASSLRENTEAFF
TGCGCCAGCAGCTTGAGAGAGAACACTGAAGCTTTCTTT